These 25 T cell receptor beta chains were all obtained from the same sample, sequenced in a study of blood T cell repertoires in COVID-19. The protocol was immunoSEQ multiplex PCR, while the TCRdb copy is restricted to in-frame clones and leaves out a portion. The table has 220,000 or so clones, 82% seen once. Sample: PBMCs or T cells enriched from blood (not recorded which). These receptors all come from a woman aged 60 to 75 who had recovered from COVID-19.

J is TRBJ1-4 and V is TRBV10-3; TRBD1 matches at 7 bases. The CDR3 is 13 amino acids. Germline V gene lookup returns CDR1 ENHRY and CDR2 SYGVKD. Losses at the gene ends were 7 bases for V and 3 bases for J; bases not matched to a gene: 2. In DNA, the CDR3 is TGTGCCATCACCGACAGGGCTAATGAAAAACTGTTTTTT. Its translation is CAITDRANEKLFF.

CDR3 sequence reads: CASSSLPGLETYNEQFF. The CDR3 DNA follows: TGTGCCAGCAGTTCACTCCCGGGACTAGAAACCTACAATGAGCAGTTCTTC. V and J are TRBV28 and TRBJ2-1; 8 positions agree with TRBD2. After removal of 4 bases from V and 2 bases from J, the junction contained 10 bases not matched to a gene. The V gene's germline CDR1 is MDHEN and CDR2 SYDVKM. CDR3 length: 17 residues.

This clone was detected once. The chain joins TRBV7-9 to TRBJ2-1, with 7 bases aligning to TRBD1. In germline, CDR1 is SEHNR, CDR2 FQNEAQ (reference sequence). J gave up 1 base and V 7 bases, and 1 base lay outside the gene matches. The CDR3 consists of 13 residues. CDR3 sequence (DNA): TGTGCCAGCAAGGGACAGTCCTACAATGAGCAGTTCTTC. Encoded protein: CASKGQSYNEQFF.

As to this clone: Other DNA sequences in the same sample also yield this CDR3. The chain recombines TRBV5-4 with TRBJ1-1; the D gene is possibly TRBD1 (5 bases). Looked up from germline, CDR1 is SGHNT and CDR2 is YYREEE (reference sequence). With 0 bases removed from V and 4 bases from J, the gap between germline ends came to 10 bases. The length of the CDR3 is 14 residues. CDR3 region: CASSLGGGGTEAFF. The CDR3 DNA reads as TGTGCCAGCAGCTTGGGCGGGGGAGGCACTGAAGCTTTCTTT.

Only a few counts were recorded for this clone. The chain carries TRBV18 and TRBJ1-2, with D possibly being TRBD1 (6 bases). The CDR3 covers 14 residues. Germline assignment: CDR1 KGHSH and CDR2 LQKENI. V lost 0 bases and J lost 9, with 14 bases in between. This CDR3 is CASSPPFGTPRYTF. The CDR3 DNA reads TGTGCCAGCTCACCACCTTTCGGGACACCTCGCTACACCTTC.

This sequence joins TRBV13 and TRBJ2-1, with 8 bases aligning to TRBD2. Germline CDR1 is PRHDT and CDR2 is FYEKMQ (reference sequence). The CDR3 spans 15 residues. V shed 5 bases, J shed 3 bases, and the junction held 6 bases outside the gene matches. Written as DNA, the CDR3 is TGTGCCAGCAGCCTCCGACTAGCGAACTACAATGAGCAGTTCTTC. It codes for CASSLRLANYNEQFF.

V usage is TRBV11-2 and J usage is TRBJ2-5; 13 nucleotides agree with TRBD2. Germline CDR1 is SGHAT and CDR2 is FQNNGV. This CDR3 contains 16 residues. V lost 1 base, J lost 1 base, and 0 bases stayed unmatched. The CDR3 region is CASSLGTSGSQETQYF. CDR3 DNA: TGTGCCAGCAGCTTAGGGACTAGCGGGAGCCAAGAGACCCAGTACTTC.

This chain connects TRBV20-1 to TRBJ2-1; possibly TRBD2 for D (6 bases). Trimming cost V 0 bases and J 15 bases, with 12 bases left between them. This CDR3 is built from 11 residues. The germline CDR1 and CDR2 sequences are DFQATT and SNEGSKA (reference sequence). The CDR3 coding sequence is TGCAGTGCTAGAGACTACAAGGGAGGGTTCTTC. Translated, it gives CSARDYKGGFF.

J is TRBJ1-1 and V is TRBV18; 7 bases are shared with TRBD1. The germline gives CDR1 KGHSH, CDR2 LQKENI. Trimming took 1 base from V and 2 from J; bases not matched to a gene: 7. The CDR3 runs 16 residues. This CDR3 reads CASSPRTGVFNTEAFF. The CDR3 DNA is TGTGCCAGCTCACCACGCACAGGGGTGTTCAACACTGAAGCTTTCTTT.

The rearrangement uses TRBV24-1 and TRBJ1-2; TRBD1 is a possible D gene (6 bases). Trimming pared 3 bases from V and 8 bases from J, leaving 15 bases between. Germline V gene lookup returns CDR1 KGHDR and CDR2 SFDVKD. The CDR3 contains 14 residues. CDR3 DNA: TGTGCCACCAGTGATCAAGGACAGAATCGGGGCTACACCTTC. Encoded protein: CATSDQGQNRGYTF.

This clone occurred once. V gene TRBV27 combines with J gene TRBJ1-2; the match to TRBD1 covers 12 bases. The J segment lost 3 bases and the V segment lost 5 bases, leaving 7 bases of the junction unmatched. The CDR3 totals 16 residues. Germline V gives CDR1 MNHEY, CDR2 SMNVEV (reference sequence). The CDR3 bases are TGTGCCAGCAGTCCTCGGGGGACAGGGGGCTACTATGGCTACACCTTC. Protein product: CASSPRGTGGYYGYTF.

J is TRBJ1-2 and V is TRBV7-2; TRBD1 matches at 7 bases. CDR3 length: 14 residues. V lost 2 bases to trimming and J lost 4 bases; unmatched junction nucleotides: 4. Germline V gene sequence: CDR1 SGHTA, CDR2 FQGNSA. The CDR3 protein is CASSLNQGGYGYTF. CDR3 coding DNA: TGTGCCAGCAGCTTAAACCAGGGGGGCTATGGCTACACCTTC.

This chain uses TRBV10-3 with TRBJ1-3; unclear D gene. The V and J ends lost 9 bases and 4 bases respectively, with 7 bases between them. This CDR3 is built from 11 residues. Per germline, CDR1 ENHRY and CDR2 SYGVKD. The CDR3: CAILLGNTIYF. In DNA, the CDR3 is TGTGCCATTCTGTTGGGAAACACCATATATTTT.

With respect to this clone: One end of the junction varies from germline; a read error may be responsible. The V gene is TRBV19, the J gene TRBJ1-5; tentatively, D is TRBD1 (5 bases). Germline CDR1 LNHDA, CDR2 SQIVND (reference sequence). This CDR3 is 16 amino acids long. CDR3 loop: CASSVEQQAGNQPQHF. CDR3 DNA sequence: TGTGCCAGTAGTGTAGAACAACAGGCGGGCAATCAGCCCCAGCATTTT.

This clone has a handful of counts. The gene calls are TRBV7-2 and TRBJ2-7; the match to TRBD1 covers 9 bases. Germline trimming cut 5 bases from V and 2 bases from J; bases unmatched to any gene: 7. CDR1 and CDR2 (germline): SGHTA, FQGNSA. The CDR3 has 15 amino acids. The CDR3 here is CASSPSGTGTYEQYF. The DNA for the CDR3 is TGTGCCAGCAGCCCAAGCGGGACAGGGACCTACGAGCAGTACTTC.

Here the CDR3 DNA reads TGCGCCAGCTCCGAGACACGCGGGTATGAAAAACTGTTTTTT. Protein sequence: CASSETRGYEKLFF. This chain connects TRBV5-1 to TRBJ1-4; unclear D gene. This CDR3 spans 14 amino acids. Germline V gene data show CDR1 as SGHRS and CDR2 as YFSETQ. With 7 bases removed from V and 6 bases from J, the gap between germline ends came to 16 bases.

The chain combines TRBV3-1 (or the pseudogene TRBV3-2) with TRBJ1-3; no clear D. The CDR3 is 15 residues long. The V end lost 6 bases, the J end lost 8 bases, and 20 bases lay between the germline ends. Germline lookup yields CDR1 LGHDT and CDR2 YNNKEL (reference sequence). This chain's CDR3 is CASSPQFVEGYTIYF. CDR3 DNA sequence: TGTGCCAGCAGTCCGCAGTTTGTCGAGGGTTACACCATATATTTT.

The rearrangement joins TRBV20-1 to TRBJ2-7; 8 bases are shared with TRBD1. The germline V gene has CDR1 DFQATT and CDR2 SNEGSKA (reference sequence). This CDR3 is 14 amino acids long. The junction had 7 bases not matched to a gene; V was cut back by 3 bases and J by 3 bases. Here the CDR3 reads CSASIQGAGYEQYF. CDR3 nucleotide sequence: TGCAGTGCTAGTATTCAGGGGGCAGGCTACGAGCAGTACTTC.

The sample holds one count of this clone. V usage is TRBV19 and J usage is TRBJ2-3; 7 bases map to TRBD2. The CDR3 has 15 residues. CDR1 and CDR2 (germline): LNHDA, SQIVND (reference sequence). The junction had 8 bases not matched to a gene; V was cut back by 5 bases and J by 3 bases. For the CDR3, the DNA is TGTGCCAGTAGTCGTCAGCGGGACTTTACAGATACGCAGTATTTT. It encodes CASSRQRDFTDTQYF.

CDR3 sequence (DNA): TGTGCCAGTAGTAGGGACAGTAAAGCAACTAATGAAAAACTGTTTTTT. This encodes CASSRDSKATNEKLFF. V and J are TRBV19 and TRBJ1-4; TRBD1 agrees at 7 bases. This CDR3 has 16 amino acids. The germline V gene encodes CDR1 LNHDA and CDR2 SQIVND (reference sequence). V lost 4 bases to trimming and J lost 0 bases; unmatched junction nucleotides: 5.

The chain joins TRBV3-1 (or the pseudogene TRBV3-2) to TRBJ1-6; D possibly corresponds to TRBD1 (5 bases). CDR1 and CDR2 (germline): LGHDT, YNNKEL (reference sequence). The CDR3 sequence is 15 residues long. V dropped 1 base and J dropped 4 bases, with 8 bases sitting between them. DNA of the CDR3: TGTGCCAGCAGCCAAGGGACACAATATAATTCACCCCTCCACTTT. Its protein product is CASSQGTQYNSPLHF.

The CDR3 loop is CASSLGGTTNTEAFF. The CDR3 DNA reads TGCGCCAGCAGCTTGGGGGGGACAACGAACACTGAAGCTTTCTTT. J is TRBJ1-1 and V is TRBV5-1; a weak D match, TRBD1 (6 bases). Germline values: CDR1 SGHRS, CDR2 YFSETQ. This CDR3 is 15 amino acids long. V lost 0 bases to trimming and J lost 1 base, with 10 bases between them.

This chain connects TRBV20-1 to TRBJ2-3; 10 bases are shared with TRBD2. The V gene end was trimmed by 3 bases and the J gene end by 1 base; junction bases not matched to a gene: 7. CDR3 length equals 16 residues. Germline-derived CDR1 and CDR2 are DFQATT and SNEGSKA (reference sequence). The CDR3 loop reads CSASLLAGGGTDTQYF. The CDR3 DNA follows: TGCAGTGCTAGTTTATTAGCGGGGGGAGGCACAGATACGCAGTATTTT.

J is TRBJ2-3 and V is TRBV18; TRBD2 aligns across 8 bases. V lost 2 bases and J lost 0; bases outside the gene matches: 7. This CDR3 contains 17 residues. Germline V lookup: CDR1 KGHSH, CDR2 LQKENI. The CDR3 loop is CASSPYERGRSTDTQYF. CDR3 sequence (DNA): TGTGCCAGCTCACCATACGAGCGGGGGCGCAGCACAGATACGCAGTATTTT.

J is TRBJ1-6 and V is TRBV25-1; D uncertain. The V end was cut by 5 bases, the J end by 14 bases, with 13 bases between. The CDR3 totals 12 residues. Looked up from germline, CDR1 is MGHDK and CDR2 is SYGVNS. DNA for the CDR3: TGTGCCAGCAGTCTAGCGAGAGGGTCCCTCCACTTT. Encoded protein: CASSLARGSLHF.